This T cell receptor beta chain was captured in a study of cytomegalovirus exposure and HLA in healthy donors. A remark on this clone: Its specificity is unknown.

Deletions cut 3 bases from V and 3 bases from J, with 15 bases between. Germline values: CDR1 LNHDA, CDR2 SQIVND (reference sequence). This CDR3 is built from 16 residues. Regarding the study as a whole: Follow-up analysis later connected one missense variant in DCLRE1C with trimming of TCR beta V- and J-genes. An assumption of roughly uniform sequencing depth across donors underlay the presence/absence analyses.

Primers for the PCR totalled 60 Vbeta and 13 Jbeta. The table came from immunoSEQ multiplex PCR; TCRdb's copy has only in-frame clones and leaves some out. In all, the sample yields 150,000 to 200,000 clones. The sample comprised PBMCs. The chain recombines TRBV19 with TRBJ1-5; tentatively, D is TRBD1 (5 bases). This receptor was obtained from a woman aged 18-29 years in good health and CMV-seropositive. In nucleotides, the CDR3 is TGTGCCAGTAGTATCTCCGGGAGAGGGGACAATCAGCCCCAGCATTTT. Its protein product is CASSISGRGDNQPQHF.